These T cell receptor beta chains were read from a single sample in a study of blood T cell repertoires in COVID-19. The repertoire was sequenced with immunoSEQ multiplex PCR; TCRdb's copy has only in-frame clones and lacks some. The repertoire holds around 300,000 clones, with nearly 90% as singletons. The specimen was PBMCs or T cells enriched from blood (not recorded which). Source of these receptors: a woman aged 18-35 years with acute COVID-19. CDR3s include the opening cysteine and the closing phenylalanine or tryptophan. A D gene is named only where the DNA matches it firmly. For some rows the clone size is stated as once, few or many, or as a class when expanded; others skip it.

d_call j_call cdr3_length v_call clone_size cdr3_nt cdr3_aa
TRBD2 TRBJ2-2 16 TRBV27 NA TGTGCCAGCAAACAAGCGGGAGTATCGTCCACCGGGGAGCTGTTTTTT CASKQAGVSSTGELFF
TRBD2 TRBJ2-7 12 TRBV6-5 once TGTGCCACGACTAGCGGGAGCTACGAGCAGTACTTC CATTSGSYEQYF
TRBD1 TRBJ1-2 15 TRBV5-4 few TGTGCCAGCAGCTTAGGGACAGGCATGGGCTATGGCTACACCTTC CASSLGTGMGYGYTF
NA TRBJ2-1 16 TRBV11-2 NA TGTGCCAGCAGCCTCCGTAGGTGGGAGGTAACTAATGAGCAGTTCTTC CASSLRRWEVTNEQFF
TRBD2 TRBJ2-5 15 TRBV9 NA TGTGCCAGCAGCGTAGGGACTAGCGGGAGCGAGACCCAGTACTTC CASSVGTSGSETQYF
TRBD1 TRBJ2-7 17 TRBV28 NA TGTGCCAGCAGTTTCGGGACAGGGGGACTAGCAGGCGGCGAGCAGTACTTC CASSFGTGGLAGGEQYF
TRBD1 TRBJ2-5 13 TRBV29-1 NA TGCAGCGTTGGGGGGACAGGGCAAGAGACCCAGTACTTC CSVGGTGQETQYF
TRBD1 TRBJ2-1 13 TRBV6-5 NA TGTGCCAGCAGTTACTCGCAGGGGGCAGGGCAGTTCTTC CASSYSQGAGQFF
NA TRBJ2-5 15 TRBV3-1/TRBV3-2 NA TGTGCCAGCAGCCAAGGACTAGTGGATGGGTGGCCCCAGTACTTC CASSQGLVDGWPQYF
TRBD1 TRBJ1-3 17 TRBV7-6 once TGTGCCAGCAGCGCCAGAGGGACAGGGTCGTCCGGAAACACCATATATTTT CASSARGTGSSGNTIYF
NA TRBJ2-1 16 TRBV7-2 NA TGTGCCAGCAGACGAGACCCAGGGGCCCCCTACAATGAGCAGTTCTTC CASRRDPGAPYNEQFF
NA TRBJ1-5 15 TRBV30 NA TGTGCCTGGAGTGTACACAGGGCCGGCAATCAGCCCCAGCATTTT CAWSVHRAGNQPQHF
NA TRBJ1-5 13 TRBV12-3/TRBV12-4 NA TGTGCCAGCAGTTTGGGCTCGGGAAGGCCCCAGCATTTT CASSLGSGRPQHF
TRBD2 TRBJ2-1 16 TRBV27 NA TGTGCCAGCAGTTCGCAGACTAGCGGGAAATACAATGAGCAGTTCTTC CASSSQTSGKYNEQFF
TRBD2 TRBJ2-7 15 TRBV4-3 NA TGCGCCAGCAGCCAACTACTAGCGGTGGGATACGAGCAGTACTTC CASSQLLAVGYEQYF
NA TRBJ1-2 12 TRBV19 few TGTGCCAGTACTACAGGGAGCGCTGGCTACACCTTC CASTTGSAGYTF
NA TRBJ1-2 14 TRBV4-2 NA TGTGCCAGCAGTCCCGGGGGGGTGAAGGATGGCTACACCTTC CASSPGGVKDGYTF
NA TRBJ1-4 17 TRBV18 NA TGTGCCAGCTCACCACCGAATCCACGGGGATATAATGAAAAACTGTTTTTT CASSPPNPRGYNEKLFF
NA TRBJ1-5 14 TRBV7-2 NA TGTGCCAGCAGCTACCTCGGGGTCAATCAGCCCCAGCATTTT CASSYLGVNQPQHF
NA TRBJ2-5 12 TRBV25-1 NA TGTGCCAGCAGTGAGGTCGGAGAGACCCAGTACTTC CASSEVGETQYF
NA TRBJ1-2 15 TRBV9 NA TGTGCCAGCAGCGTAGCCCCAGGGTCAACGTCTGGCTACACCTTC CASSVAPGSTSGYTF
TRBD2 TRBJ2-7 16 TRBV4-2 NA TGTGCCAGCAGCCAAGAATTTACAGCGGGAGACGGAGAGCAGTACTTC CASSQEFTAGDGEQYF
NA TRBJ1-5 14 TRBV3-1/TRBV3-2 NA TGTGCCAGCAGCCAAGGGGCTCTTAATCAGCCCCAGCATTTT CASSQGALNQPQHF
TRBD1 TRBJ1-2 14 TRBV19 NA TGTGCCAGTAGTTCCGGGACAGGGGGCTTTGGCTACACCTTC CASSSGTGGFGYTF
TRBD2 TRBJ2-7 18 TRBV11-2 once TGTGCCAGCAGCTTGGATTACCGACTAGCGGGAGATAATTACGAGCAGTACTTC CASSLDYRLAGDNYEQYF
NA TRBJ2-7 11 TRBV2 NA TGTGCCAGCAGTGCTCTATACGAGCAGTACTTC CASSALYEQYF
TRBD1 TRBJ1-2 14 TRBV28 NA TGTGCCAGCGGGCGACCAAACAGGGGGCATGGCTACACCTTC CASGRPNRGHGYTF
TRBD1 TRBJ2-2 15 TRBV30 NA TGTGCCTGGAGGGGGACAGGGGGCAGGACCGGGGAGCTGTTTTTT CAWRGTGGRTGELFF
NA TRBJ1-4 14 TRBV3-1/TRBV3-2 once TGTGCCAGCAGACAGGACGGTGTGGGTGAAAAACTGTTTTTT CASRQDGVGEKLFF
TRBD2 TRBJ2-1 16 TRBV7-3 NA TGTGCCAGCAGCGCATCAACGGCGGGAGGGTACAATGAGCAGTTCTTC CASSASTAGGYNEQFF
NA TRBJ1-5 14 TRBV19 NA TGTGCCAGTAACTTTGGCACGGGGGAACAGCCCCAGCATTTT CASNFGTGEQPQHF
TRBD1 TRBJ2-6 17 TRBV2 NA TGTGCCAGCAGGGGGGACAGTTACCCTACTGGGGCCAACGTCCTGACTTTC CASRGDSYPTGANVLTF
TRBD1 TRBJ1-2 13 TRBV18 few TGTGCCAGCTCACCAGGAGGGGGCCATGGCTACACCTTC CASSPGGGHGYTF
NA TRBJ1-1 14 TRBV18 once TGTGCCAGCTCACCCCGCAGTAAGAACACTGAAGCTTTCTTT CASSPRSKNTEAFF
NA TRBJ2-7 15 TRBV7-6 NA TGTGCCAGCAGCCCGGAACAGGGACGGCAATACGAGCAGTACTTC CASSPEQGRQYEQYF
TRBD2 TRBJ2-3 16 TRBV2 few TGTGCCAGCAGTGAGTCTCCGGGACTAGACACAGATACGCAGTATTTT CASSESPGLDTDTQYF
TRBD1 TRBJ1-2 13 TRBV6-5 NA TGTGCCAGCCGAGGTTCAGGGGGCCATGGCTACACCTTC CASRGSGGHGYTF
NA TRBJ1-2 15 TRBV6-5 NA TGTGCCAGCAGTTACTCCAGGTTCCCTAACTATGGCTACACCTTC CASSYSRFPNYGYTF
TRBD2 TRBJ2-7 18 TRBV27 NA TGTGCCAGCAGTTTATTCCGGGGACTAGCGGGAGAGTCCTACGAGCAGTACTTC CASSLFRGLAGESYEQYF
NA TRBJ2-7 14 TRBV5-1 NA TGCGCCAGCAGCTCCCCGTCGGTCCCCTACGAGCAGTACTTC CASSSPSVPYEQYF
TRBD1 TRBJ1-5 13 TRBV10-3 NA TGTGCCATCAGGGGACAGGGGAGTCAGCCCCAGCATTTT CAIRGQGSQPQHF
NA TRBJ1-1 13 TRBV11-2 NA TGTGCCAGCAGCCCCCGTTACAGAACTGAAGCTTTCTTT CASSPRYRTEAFF
NA TRBJ2-1 16 TRBV7-9 NA TGTGCCAGCAGCTTAATGTTCAGGGACACCTACAATGAGCAGTTCTTC CASSLMFRDTYNEQFF
NA TRBJ2-7 14 TRBV2 NA TGTGCCAGCAGGGAATGGGACACCTCCTACGAGCAGTACTTC CASREWDTSYEQYF
TRBD2 TRBJ2-5 15 TRBV7-9 NA TGTGCCAGCAGCCAGGGATTAGCGGGTACCGGGACCCAGTACTTC CASSQGLAGTGTQYF
TRBD2 TRBJ2-3 15 TRBV4-3 NA TGCGCCAGCAGCCAAGGGGCTAGCGGGATAGATACGCAGTATTTT CASSQGASGIDTQYF
NA TRBJ2-7 13 TRBV18 NA TGTGCCAGCTCACCCGGGAATTTATACGAGCAGTACTTC CASSPGNLYEQYF